A single T cell receptor beta chain is shown here with its context. The data were obtained in a study of control samples from healthy donors and cancer patients. With 5 bases clipped from V and 0 bases from J, the junction kept 4 bases outside the gene matches. The CDR3 spans 15 residues. Germline loops: CDR1 LNHDA, CDR2 SQIVND (reference sequence). Using immunoSEQ multiplex PCR, the repertoire was profiled, and TCRdb retains in-frame clones only, with some absent. Among some 110,000 clones listed, 75% to 90% were seen once. Sample: PBMCs. This TCR was sampled from a woman aged 45-65 years with colorectal cancer. The V and J genes are TRBV19 and TRBJ2-1; 7 bases map to TRBD1. As DNA, the CDR3 is TGTGCCAGTAGTCAGACAGGGAACTCCTACAATGAGCAGTTCTTC. It yields the protein CASSQTGNSYNEQFF.